This T cell receptor (beta chain) stems from a study of CD8+CD57+ T cells in acquired aplastic anemia. Patients sequenced had flow cytometry evidence of CD8+CD57+ cell expansion. Therapy had not been given to patients before blood sampling. TCR beta VDJ and CDR3 profiles were obtained from a genomic DNA template. From the reads, TCRdb called clonotypes with MiXCR, one entry per CDR3 protein. This repertoire shows about 40,000 distinct CDR3 sequences, roughly three fifths found once; its top ten account for 45% to 75%. V gave up 1 base and J gave up 0 bases, with 19 bases separating them. CDR1 SGHAT and CDR2 FQNNGV come from the germline V gene. The CDR3 consists of 18 residues.

The clonotype originates from a human donor with aplastic anemia. This chain joins TRBV11-2 and TRBJ2-7; D is perhaps TRBD1 or TRBD2 (5 bases each). Sequencing used sorted CD4+, CD8+, or CD8+CD57+ T cells (not recorded which) from PBMCs. The CDR3 region has the DNA TGTGCCAGCAGCTTAGTTCAAGGGTCGGGGCCGAGCTCCTACGAGCAGTACTTC. It is translated as CASSLVQGSGPSSYEQYF.